This T cell receptor beta chain was documented in a study of cytomegalovirus exposure and HLA in healthy donors. General study results and limits: Sequence variants that were highly shared formed a cluster that was likely a sequencing artifact.

Points on this clone: Its matching antigen is unknown. A junction end diverges from the germline sequence, so it may reflect a read error.

Both 60 Vbeta primers and 13 Jbeta primers went into the PCR. Profiled with immunoSEQ multiplex PCR; TCRdb holds only in-frame clones, not every one. Seen here are about 110,000 clones, approximately 71% observed once, and the top ten hold 2% to 3%. Germline CDR1 reads SNHLY; CDR2 reads FYNNEI. CDR3 length: 12 residues. The rearrangement links TRBV2 to TRBJ1-4; no definite D call. The clonotype originates from a man aged 40-55 years in good health and CMV-seronegative. What was sequenced was PBMCs. The CDR3 DNA follows: TGCTCTAGCGGGAGGGCAGGCGAAAAACTGTTTTTT. This sequence encodes CSSGRAGEKLFF.